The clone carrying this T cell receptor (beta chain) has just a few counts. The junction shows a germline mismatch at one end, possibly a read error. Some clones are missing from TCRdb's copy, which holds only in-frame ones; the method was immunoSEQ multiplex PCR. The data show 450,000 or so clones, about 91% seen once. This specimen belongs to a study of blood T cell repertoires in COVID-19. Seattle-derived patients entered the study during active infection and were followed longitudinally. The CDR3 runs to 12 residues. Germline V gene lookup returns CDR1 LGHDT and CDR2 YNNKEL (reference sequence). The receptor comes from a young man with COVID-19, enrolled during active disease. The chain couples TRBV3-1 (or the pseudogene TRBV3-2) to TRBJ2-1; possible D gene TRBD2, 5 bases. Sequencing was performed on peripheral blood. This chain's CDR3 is CASSQGGPERFF. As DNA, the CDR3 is TGTGCCAGCAGCCAAGGCGGGCCGGAGCGGTTCTTC.